Listed here is a single T cell receptor beta chain. TCRdb's table, derived via immunoSEQ multiplex PCR, lists solely in-frame clones and lacks some. The table includes about 56,000 clones, about 81% detected once. The sort gate was single viable CD3+CD4+CD8-CD45RO+ cells for memory CD4+ T cells. Total CD4+ T cells were enriched by CD4 positive selection. These data are taken from a study of memory CD4+ T cells and cytomegalovirus serostatus. With V trimmed by 2 bases and J by 4 bases, 8 bases remained unmatched. There are 15 residues in the CDR3. Germline-derived CDR1 and CDR2 are MNHNY and SVGAGI (reference sequence).

The sequence derives from an adult in good health and CMV-seronegative. The chain recombines TRBV6-6 with TRBJ2-7; 7 positions agree with TRBD1. Sequenced sample: memory CD4+ T cells from blood. The CDR3 sequence: CASSYTGQSGYEQYF. CDR3 coding DNA: TGTGCCAGCAGTTACACGGGACAGTCAGGATACGAGCAGTACTTC.